This T cell receptor beta chain derives from a study of identical twins. This CDR3 region has 14 residues. Per germline, CDR1 SEHNR and CDR2 FQNEAQ (reference sequence). The V and J ends lost 3 bases and 12 bases, in that order; junction bases with no gene match: 13. The study, taken as a whole, reports: These conclusions were based on statistical analysis (cross-sectional, not following the same donors). In zero-insertion analyses, partial confounding could arise from invariant MAIT and iNKT cells. Twins shared beta out-of-frame sequences in excess, but this excess was weaker.

This clonotype was observed at least ten times. Its antigen is undetermined. A single record per CDR3 protein comes from TCRdb applying MiXCR to the 5' RACE reads. The table lists about 530,000 distinct CDR3 sequences, roughly 15% of them singletons, with around 0.48% in the top ten. The sample was also linked to a second study, of yellow fever vaccine responses in identical twins. From that second work: After vaccination, twins' T cell response reportedly seemed partly convergent, partly personalized.

The rearrangement links TRBV7-9 to TRBJ1-1; 7 nucleotides match TRBD1. The receptor was isolated from a woman aged 18 to 35 in good health. The material sequenced was CD4+ T cells sorted from blood. CDR3 sequence (DNA): TGTGCCAGCAGCTTTTACGGCGGAACAGGGGAAACTTTCTTT. Residues: CASSFYGGTGETFF. Together with reference TRBV7-9 and TRBJ1-1, the CDR3 gives the full variable domain: DTGVSQNPRHKITKRGQNVTFRCDPISEHNRLYWYRQTLGQGPEFLTYFQNEAQLEKSRLLSDRFSAERPKGSFSTLEIQRTEQGDSAMYLCASSFYGGTGETFFGQGTRLTVV.